This T cell receptor (beta chain) is drawn from a study of T cells in Graves' hyperthyroidism and ophthalmopathy. This clonotype was seen once. This CDR3 is 16 amino acids long. The germline gives CDR1 SGHVS, CDR2 FNYEAQ. Trimming stripped 5 bases from V and 3 bases from J, with 18 bases between. RNA transcripts served as the template for amplifying TCR beta CDR3 regions. The HTBI set primed first-round TCR CDR3 RT-PCR. TCRdb re-analysed the multiplex PCR reads in MiXCR, keeping a single row per CDR3 protein. Among approximately 400,000 distinct CDR3 sequences, roughly 13% were seen once, and the ten largest hold around 27%.

The V gene is TRBV7-6, the J gene TRBJ2-3; no firm D call. The material sequenced was blood. The clonotype comes from a man in his fifties or sixties with Graves' ophthalmopathy. This CDR3 reads CASSPVGSPQTDTQYF. The CDR3 DNA is TGTGCCAGCAGCCCGGTGGGGTCCCCCCAGACAGATACGCAGTATTTT.